This is a list of T cell receptor beta chains from one sample in a study of cytomegalovirus exposure and HLA in healthy donors. This table comes from immunoSEQ multiplex PCR, and its TCRdb copy is limited to in-frame clones, with some not included. The sample carries 120,000 or so clones, about 90% recorded once. Material: PBMCs. The receptors shown here come from a woman between 18 and 30 years old in good health and CMV-seronegative. Each CDR3 is given with its conserved first and last residue. The order of the fields is D gene, V gene, clone size, J gene, CDR3 DNA, CDR3 protein. A D gene is named only where the DNA matches it firmly. Only part of the rows carry a size: once, few, many, or a class if the clone is expanded.

D: TRBD2
V: TRBV9
size: .
J: TRBJ2-7
DNA: TGTGCCAGCAGCGTGGACCTAGCGGGAGGGCCCTACGAGCAGTACTTC
CDR3: CASSVDLAGGPYEQYF

D: .
V: TRBV29-1
size: once
J: TRBJ2-2
DNA: TGCAGCGTTGAAGCAGGGGTCACCGGGGAGCTGTTTTTT
CDR3: CSVEAGVTGELFF

D: TRBD2
V: TRBV5-1
size: .
J: TRBJ2-1
DNA: TGCGCCAGCAGCTTCCGAAGTAGCGGGGGTGGAAATGAGCAGTTCTTC
CDR3: CASSFRSSGGGNEQFF

D: .
V: TRBV6-1
size: .
J: TRBJ1-2
DNA: TGTGCCAGCAGTGAAGCGTTGAAAACGGGCACCTTC
CDR3: CASSEALKTGTF

D: TRBD2
V: TRBV7-3
size: .
J: TRBJ2-1
DNA: TGTGCCAGCAGCCCGCCTAGCGGGGGGGCCGCTGAGCAGTTCTTC
CDR3: CASSPPSGGAAEQFF

D: TRBD1
V: TRBV6-5
size: .
J: TRBJ2-1
DNA: TGTGCCAGCAGGGATGACAGGGGCGCTTATGGTGAGCAGTTCTTC
CDR3: CASRDDRGAYGEQFF

D: .
V: TRBV28
size: once
J: TRBJ1-1
DNA: TGTGCCAGCGGGTCCGCCGGACGGGGAGCTTTCTTT
CDR3: CASGSAGRGAFF

D: TRBD2
V: TRBV9
size: .
J: TRBJ2-5
DNA: TGTGCCAGCAGCGTATTCAGCGGGACTTCCGGAGAGACCCAGTACTTC
CDR3: CASSVFSGTSGETQYF

D: .
V: TRBV9
size: once
J: TRBJ2-2
DNA: TGTGCCAGCAGCTCCCGGAGTTACACCGGGGAGCTGTTTTTT
CDR3: CASSSRSYTGELFF

D: .
V: TRBV10-3
size: .
J: TRBJ1-5
DNA: TGTGCCATCAGTGAGCAACAGTATCAGCCCCAGCATTTT
CDR3: CAISEQQYQPQHF

D: TRBD1
V: TRBV6-4
size: .
J: TRBJ1-1
DNA: TGTGCCAGTAGCCGGGACAGAGGCACTGAAGCTTTCTTT
CDR3: CASSRDRGTEAFF

D: TRBD2
V: TRBV19
size: .
J: TRBJ2-1
DNA: TGTGCCAGTAGTCCCGCTAGCGGGAGCTACTATGAGCAGTTCTTC
CDR3: CASSPASGSYYEQFF

D: .
V: TRBV2
size: .
J: TRBJ2-7
DNA: TGTGCCAGCAGTGTCGAGCGGGTCAGCTCCTACGAGCAGTACTTC
CDR3: CASSVERVSSYEQYF

D: .
V: TRBV9
size: .
J: TRBJ1-3
DNA: TGTGCCAGCAGCGTAGTCGGGAACGGTGGAAACACCATATATTTT
CDR3: CASSVVGNGGNTIYF

D: .
V: TRBV6-4
size: .
J: TRBJ1-3
DNA: TGTGCCAGCAGTGACTCTAGAGGCTCTGGAAACACCATATATTTT
CDR3: CASSDSRGSGNTIYF

D: TRBD1
V: TRBV28
size: .
J: TRBJ2-1
DNA: TGTGCCAGCAGTTTCTCGGCAGGGGGCTCCTACAATGAGCAGTTCTTC
CDR3: CASSFSAGGSYNEQFF

D: TRBD2
V: TRBV28
size: few
J: TRBJ2-1
DNA: TGTGCCAGCAGATTAGCGGGGGCCACCTACAATGAGCAGTTCTTC
CDR3: CASRLAGATYNEQFF

D: .
V: TRBV27
size: .
J: TRBJ2-7
DNA: TGTGCCAGCAGTGGAGGATTCAGGGGATCCTACGAGCAGTACTTC
CDR3: CASSGGFRGSYEQYF

D: .
V: TRBV4-1
size: .
J: TRBJ2-7
DNA: TGCGCCAGCAGCCAAGTTCTTCACTTACGCTACGAGCAGTACTTC
CDR3: CASSQVLHLRYEQYF

D: TRBD1
V: TRBV6-5
size: .
J: TRBJ1-2
DNA: TGTGCCAGCAGTTACTCACAGGGGTTCGGTGGCTACACCTTC
CDR3: CASSYSQGFGGYTF

D: .
V: TRBV5-1
size: .
J: TRBJ2-7
DNA: TGCGCCAGCAGAGACGGGACACGGACCCAAGAAGAGCAGTACTTC
CDR3: CASRDGTRTQEEQYF

D: .
V: TRBV5-1
size: few
J: TRBJ2-6
DNA: TGCGCCAGCAGGGCCGCTGGGGCCAACGTCCTGACTTTC
CDR3: CASRAAGANVLTF

D: .
V: TRBV19
size: .
J: TRBJ1-1
DNA: TGTGCCAGTAGCAAGAGGGCAGGCCCAGCTGAAGCTTTCTTT
CDR3: CASSKRAGPAEAFF

D: .
V: TRBV28
size: .
J: TRBJ2-7
DNA: TGTGCCAGCAGTTTAGAGGGCCCCTACGAGCAGTACTTC
CDR3: CASSLEGPYEQYF

D: TRBD1
V: TRBV6-5
size: .
J: TRBJ2-7
DNA: TGTGCCAGCAGTACGGACAGGGGGACCTACGAGCAGTACTTC
CDR3: CASSTDRGTYEQYF

D: TRBD2
V: TRBV7-2
size: .
J: TRBJ2-3
DNA: TGTGCCAGCAGCAGGGGGCTAGCGGGAGACGGTCGGACAGATACGCAGTATTTT
CDR3: CASSRGLAGDGRTDTQYF

D: .
V: TRBV2
size: .
J: TRBJ2-5
DNA: TGTGCCAGCAGGGGGGGAACCTATCAAGAGACCCAGTACTTC
CDR3: CASRGGTYQETQYF

D: .
V: TRBV5-4
size: .
J: TRBJ1-1
DNA: TGTGCCAGCAGCTTGGCCGAGGACAGCACTGAAGCTTTCTTT
CDR3: CASSLAEDSTEAFF

D: TRBD2
V: TRBV12-5
size: .
J: TRBJ2-7
DNA: TGTGCTAGTGGTTTGGTTCTGCGGGAGGGCCTGTCCGAGCAGTACTTC
CDR3: CASGLVLREGLSEQYF

D: .
V: TRBV28
size: .
J: TRBJ1-3
DNA: TGTGCCAGCACATCCCGGTGGGGAGGCGGAAACACCATATATTTT
CDR3: CASTSRWGGGNTIYF

D: .
V: TRBV5-1
size: few
J: TRBJ2-7
DNA: TGCGCCAGCAGCTTGGATTCTTCCTCGCGCGAGCAGTACTTC
CDR3: CASSLDSSSREQYF

D: .
V: TRBV11-2
size: few
J: TRBJ2-7
DNA: TGTGCCAGCAGCCAGATGGTGTACGAGCAGTACTTC
CDR3: CASSQMVYEQYF

D: TRBD2
V: TRBV6-6
size: .
J: TRBJ2-3
DNA: TGTGCCAGCAGTACCAATAGCGGGATGGGTACGCAGTATTTT
CDR3: CASSTNSGMGTQYF

D: TRBD1
V: TRBV28
size: .
J: TRBJ2-5
DNA: TGTGCCAGCAGTTTGGGGGGACAGGGGGTCGATGAGACCCAGTACTTC
CDR3: CASSLGGQGVDETQYF

D: .
V: TRBV9
size: once
J: TRBJ1-4
DNA: TGTGCCAGCAGTGCCGGGATAACTAATGAAAAACTGTTTTTT
CDR3: CASSAGITNEKLFF

D: .
V: TRBV4-3
size: .
J: TRBJ2-2
DNA: TGCGCCAGCAGCCAAGTGAGAACCGGGGAGCTGTTTTTT
CDR3: CASSQVRTGELFF

D: .
V: TRBV6-1
size: .
J: TRBJ2-7
DNA: TGTGCCAGCAGTGAACAGAAGACCTACGAGCAGTACTTC
CDR3: CASSEQKTYEQYF

D: .
V: TRBV19
size: once
J: TRBJ2-7
DNA: TGTGCCAGTAGTATAGCCGGACAGTCCTACGAGCAGTACTTC
CDR3: CASSIAGQSYEQYF

D: TRBD1
V: TRBV4-3
size: .
J: TRBJ2-1
DNA: TGCGCCAGCAGCCAAGATGCACAGGGGTTCTACAATGAGCAGTTCTTC
CDR3: CASSQDAQGFYNEQFF

D: .
V: TRBV12-5
size: .
J: TRBJ2-1
DNA: TGTGCTAGTGGTTTGGGCCGACTAGATGAGCAGTTCTTC
CDR3: CASGLGRLDEQFF

D: TRBD2
V: TRBV30
size: .
J: TRBJ2-1
DNA: TGTGCCTGGAGTGTGGGTGGGCGGGGGAACTACAATGAGCAGTTCTTC
CDR3: CAWSVGGRGNYNEQFF

D: TRBD2
V: TRBV19
size: .
J: TRBJ2-3
DNA: TGTGCCAGTAGTACAGGACTAGCGGGCGCGGGGTCGACGCAGTATTTT
CDR3: CASSTGLAGAGSTQYF

D: TRBD1
V: TRBV27
size: .
J: TRBJ2-3
DNA: TGTGCCAGCAGTCCGACAGGGTGGGGCACAGATACGCAGTATTTT
CDR3: CASSPTGWGTDTQYF

D: .
V: TRBV29-1
size: .
J: TRBJ2-3
DNA: TGCAGCGTTGGAGGCACAGATACGCAGTATTTT
CDR3: CSVGGTDTQYF

D: .
V: TRBV30
size: .
J: TRBJ1-2
DNA: TGTGCCTGGAGTGGTACAGGCGACTCTGGCTACACCTTC
CDR3: CAWSGTGDSGYTF

D: .
V: TRBV4-3
size: .
J: TRBJ2-7
DNA: TGCGCCAGCAGCCAAGAATGGAGGGCGTCCTACGAGCAGTACTTC
CDR3: CASSQEWRASYEQYF

D: TRBD2
V: TRBV11-2
size: .
J: TRBJ2-1
DNA: TGTGCCAGCAGCCCGGGACTAGCGGCCAACAATGAGCAGTTCTTC
CDR3: CASSPGLAANNEQFF

D: TRBD2
V: TRBV2
size: .
J: TRBJ2-7
DNA: TGTGCCAGCAGTGTAGCGGGGGGGGACTACGAGCAGTACTTC
CDR3: CASSVAGGDYEQYF

D: TRBD1
V: TRBV10-1
size: .
J: TRBJ2-3
DNA: TGCGCCAGCAGGGAGGGGACAGGGGGTCTAACAGATACGCAGTATTTT
CDR3: CASREGTGGLTDTQYF